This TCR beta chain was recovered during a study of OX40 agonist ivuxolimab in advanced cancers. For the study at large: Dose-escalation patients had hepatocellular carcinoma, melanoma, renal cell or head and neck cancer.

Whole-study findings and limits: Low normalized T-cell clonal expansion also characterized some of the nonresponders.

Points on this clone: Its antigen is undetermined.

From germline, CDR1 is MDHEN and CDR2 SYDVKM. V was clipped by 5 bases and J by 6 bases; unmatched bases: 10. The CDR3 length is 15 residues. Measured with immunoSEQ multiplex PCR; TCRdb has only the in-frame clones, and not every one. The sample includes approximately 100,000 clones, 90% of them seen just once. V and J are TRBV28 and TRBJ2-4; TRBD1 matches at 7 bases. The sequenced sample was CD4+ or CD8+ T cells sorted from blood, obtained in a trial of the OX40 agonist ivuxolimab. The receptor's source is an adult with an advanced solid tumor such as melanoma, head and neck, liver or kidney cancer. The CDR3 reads CASSLGTAAGNIQYF. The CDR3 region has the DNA TGTGCCAGCAGTCTAGGGACAGCCGCGGGAAACATTCAGTACTTC.